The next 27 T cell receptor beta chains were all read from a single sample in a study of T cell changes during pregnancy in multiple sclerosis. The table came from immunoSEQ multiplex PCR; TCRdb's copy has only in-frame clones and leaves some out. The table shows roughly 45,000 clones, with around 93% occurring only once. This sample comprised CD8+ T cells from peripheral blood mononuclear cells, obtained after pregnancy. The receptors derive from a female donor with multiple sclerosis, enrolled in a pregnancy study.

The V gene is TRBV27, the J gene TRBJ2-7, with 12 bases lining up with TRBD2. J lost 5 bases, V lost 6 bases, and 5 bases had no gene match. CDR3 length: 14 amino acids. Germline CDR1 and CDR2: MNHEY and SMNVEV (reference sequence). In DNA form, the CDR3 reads TGTGCCAGCAGCCCGTGGACTAGCGGGGACGAGCAGTACTTC. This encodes CASSPWTSGDEQYF.

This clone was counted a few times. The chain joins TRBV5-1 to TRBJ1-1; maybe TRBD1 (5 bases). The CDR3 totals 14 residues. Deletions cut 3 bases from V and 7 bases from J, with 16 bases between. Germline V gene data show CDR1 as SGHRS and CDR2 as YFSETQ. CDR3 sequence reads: CASSWASGDFEAFF. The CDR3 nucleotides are TGCGCCAGCAGCTGGGCTTCGGGGGACTTTGAAGCTTTCTTT.

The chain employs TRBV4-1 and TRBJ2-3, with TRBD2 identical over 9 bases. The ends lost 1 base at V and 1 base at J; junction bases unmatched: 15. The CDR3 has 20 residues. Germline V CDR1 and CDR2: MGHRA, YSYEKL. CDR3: CASSQGSRRGKREGTDTQYF. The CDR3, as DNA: TGCGCCAGCAGCCAAGGGAGTCGAAGGGGGAAGCGGGAGGGCACAGATACGCAGTATTTT.

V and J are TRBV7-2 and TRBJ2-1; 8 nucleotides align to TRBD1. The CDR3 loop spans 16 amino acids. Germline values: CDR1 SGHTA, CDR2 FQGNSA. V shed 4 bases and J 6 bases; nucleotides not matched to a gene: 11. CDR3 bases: TGTGCCAGCAGCTCTGCTGTGACAGGGGTTCGCAATGAGCAGTTCTTC. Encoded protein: CASSSAVTGVRNEQFF.

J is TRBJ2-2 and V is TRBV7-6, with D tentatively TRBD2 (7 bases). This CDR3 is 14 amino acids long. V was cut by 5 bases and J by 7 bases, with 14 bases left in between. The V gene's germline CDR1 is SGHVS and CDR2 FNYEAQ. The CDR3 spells CASSRGGAGGELFF. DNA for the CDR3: TGTGCCAGCAGCCGAGGGGGGGCCGGCGGGGAGCTGTTTTTT.

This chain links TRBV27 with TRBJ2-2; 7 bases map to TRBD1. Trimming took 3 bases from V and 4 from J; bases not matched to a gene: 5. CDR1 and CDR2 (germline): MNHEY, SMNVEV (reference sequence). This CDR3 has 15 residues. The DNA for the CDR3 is TGTGCCAGCAGTTTTCGGACAGGTGTCACCGGGGAGCTGTTTTTT. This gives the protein CASSFRTGVTGELFF.

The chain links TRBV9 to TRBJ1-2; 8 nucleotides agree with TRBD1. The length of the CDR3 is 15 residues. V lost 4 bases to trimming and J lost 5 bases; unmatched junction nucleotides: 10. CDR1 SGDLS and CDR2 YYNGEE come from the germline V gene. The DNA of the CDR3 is TGTGCCAGCAGCTCTAGCAGGCAGGGGGCTTATGGCTACACCTTC. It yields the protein CASSSSRQGAYGYTF.

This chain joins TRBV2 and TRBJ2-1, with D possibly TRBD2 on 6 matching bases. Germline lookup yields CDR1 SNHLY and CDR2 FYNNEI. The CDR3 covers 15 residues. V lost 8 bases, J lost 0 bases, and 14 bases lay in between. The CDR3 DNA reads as TGTGCCAGCCTCGGGACTTCGTACTCCTACAATGAGCAGTTCTTC. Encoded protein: CASLGTSYSYNEQFF.

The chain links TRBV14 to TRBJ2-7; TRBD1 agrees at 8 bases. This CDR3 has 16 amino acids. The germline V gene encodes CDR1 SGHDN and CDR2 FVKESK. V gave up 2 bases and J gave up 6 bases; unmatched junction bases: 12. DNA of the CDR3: TGTGCCAGCAGCCAAAAGCGACAGGGGCCGGCTCGCGAGCAGTACTTC. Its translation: CASSQKRQGPAREQYF.

The CDR3 DNA sequence: TGCGCCAGCAGCTTGGTCCGGACTAGGCTCACAGATACGCAGTATTTT. This codes for CASSLVRTRLTDTQYF. The chain carries TRBV5-1 and TRBJ2-3, with 7 bases matching TRBD2. V was pared by 0 bases and J by 2 bases, with 6 bases of the junction left unmatched. Germline assignment: CDR1 SGHRS and CDR2 YFSETQ. This CDR3 is 16 amino acids long.

The CDR3 bases are TGTGCCAGCAGCCCAACGGGACTCAGCTCCTACAATGAGCAGTTCTTC. Amino acids: CASSPTGLSSYNEQFF. The chain has TRBV9 and TRBJ2-1; tentative D call: TRBD2 (6 bases). Germline CDR1 SGDLS, CDR2 YYNGEE. V was cut by 4 bases and J by 0 bases, with 14 bases left in between. This CDR3 comprises 16 residues.

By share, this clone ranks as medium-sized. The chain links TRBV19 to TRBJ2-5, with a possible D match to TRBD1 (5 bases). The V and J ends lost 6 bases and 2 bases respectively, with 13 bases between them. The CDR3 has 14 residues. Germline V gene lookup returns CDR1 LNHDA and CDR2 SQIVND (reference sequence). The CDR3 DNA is TGTGCCAGTAGCTGGATAAACAGGCAAGAGACCCAGTACTTC. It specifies CASSWINRQETQYF.

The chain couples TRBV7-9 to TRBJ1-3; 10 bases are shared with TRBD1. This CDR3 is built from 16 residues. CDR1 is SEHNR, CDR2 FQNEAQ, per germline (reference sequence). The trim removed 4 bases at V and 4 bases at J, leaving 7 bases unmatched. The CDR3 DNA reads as TGTGCCAGCAGCTCGGGACAGGGGAAGGGAGGAAACACCATATATTTT. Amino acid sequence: CASSSGQGKGGNTIYF.

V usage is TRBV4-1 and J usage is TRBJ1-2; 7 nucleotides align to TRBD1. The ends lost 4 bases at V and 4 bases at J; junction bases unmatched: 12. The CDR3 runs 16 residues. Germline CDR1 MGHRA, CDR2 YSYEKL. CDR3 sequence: CASSPPQRQGPYGYTF. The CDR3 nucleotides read TGCGCCAGCAGCCCACCCCAAAGACAGGGACCCTATGGCTACACCTTC.

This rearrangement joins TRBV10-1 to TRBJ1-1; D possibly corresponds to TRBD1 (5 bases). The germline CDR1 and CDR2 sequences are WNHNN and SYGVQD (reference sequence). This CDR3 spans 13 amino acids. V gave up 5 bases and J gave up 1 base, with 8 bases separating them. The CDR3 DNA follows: TGCGCCAGCAGTTTAGGACAGAACACTGAAGCTTTCTTT. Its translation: CASSLGQNTEAFF.

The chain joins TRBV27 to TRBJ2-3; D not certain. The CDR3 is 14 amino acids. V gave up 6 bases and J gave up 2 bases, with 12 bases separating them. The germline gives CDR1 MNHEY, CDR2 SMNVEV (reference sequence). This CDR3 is CASRRIPTTDTQYF. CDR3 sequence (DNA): TGTGCCAGCAGGCGGATCCCCACCACAGATACGCAGTATTTT.

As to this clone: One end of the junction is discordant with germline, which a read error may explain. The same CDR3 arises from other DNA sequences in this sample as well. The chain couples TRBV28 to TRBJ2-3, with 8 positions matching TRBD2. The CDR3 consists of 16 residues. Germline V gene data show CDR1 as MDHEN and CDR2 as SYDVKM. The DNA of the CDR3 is TGCGCCAGCACTCCGGGAAGAGCGGGAGCAATGGATACGCAGTATTTT. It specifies CASTPGRAGAMDTQYF.

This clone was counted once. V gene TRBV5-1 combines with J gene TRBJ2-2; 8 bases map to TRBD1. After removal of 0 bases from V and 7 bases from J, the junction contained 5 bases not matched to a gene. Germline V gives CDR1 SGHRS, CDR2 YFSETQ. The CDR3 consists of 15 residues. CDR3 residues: CASSLGQGYNGELFF. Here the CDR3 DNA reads TGCGCCAGCAGCTTGGGACAGGGGTATAACGGGGAGCTGTTTTTT.

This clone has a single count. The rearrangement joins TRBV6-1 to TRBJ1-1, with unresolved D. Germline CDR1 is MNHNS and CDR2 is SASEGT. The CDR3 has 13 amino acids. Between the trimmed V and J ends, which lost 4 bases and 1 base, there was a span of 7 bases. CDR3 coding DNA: TGTGCCAGCAGTGTTTTAGCGAACACTGAAGCTTTCTTT. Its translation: CASSVLANTEAFF.

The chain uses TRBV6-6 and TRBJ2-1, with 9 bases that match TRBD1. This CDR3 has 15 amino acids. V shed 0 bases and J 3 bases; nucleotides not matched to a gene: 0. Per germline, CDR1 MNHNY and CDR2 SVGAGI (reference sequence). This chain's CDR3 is CASSYSDRGYNEQFF. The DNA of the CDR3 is TGTGCCAGCAGTTACTCGGACAGGGGCTACAATGAGCAGTTCTTC.

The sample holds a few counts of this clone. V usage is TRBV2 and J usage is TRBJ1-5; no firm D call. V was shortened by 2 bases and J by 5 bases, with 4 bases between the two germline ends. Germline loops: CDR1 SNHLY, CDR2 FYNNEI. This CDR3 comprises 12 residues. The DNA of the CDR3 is TGTGCCAGCAGTGAACGGGATCAGCCCCAGCATTTT. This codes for CASSERDQPQHF.

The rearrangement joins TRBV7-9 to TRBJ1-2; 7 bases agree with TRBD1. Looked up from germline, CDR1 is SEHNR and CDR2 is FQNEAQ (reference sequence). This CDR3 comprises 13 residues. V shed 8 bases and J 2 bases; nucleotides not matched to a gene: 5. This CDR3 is CASLGTENYGYTF. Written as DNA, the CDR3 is TGTGCCAGCCTCGGGACAGAGAACTATGGCTACACCTTC.

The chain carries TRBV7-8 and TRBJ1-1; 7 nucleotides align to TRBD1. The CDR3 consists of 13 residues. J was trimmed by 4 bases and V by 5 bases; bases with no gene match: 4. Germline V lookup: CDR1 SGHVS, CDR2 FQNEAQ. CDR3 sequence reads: CASSGQDLTEAFF. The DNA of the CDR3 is TGTGCCAGCAGCGGACAGGACCTCACTGAAGCTTTCTTT. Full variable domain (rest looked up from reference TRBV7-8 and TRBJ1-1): GAGVSQSPRYKVAKRGQDVALRCDPISGHVSLFWYQQALGQGPEFLTYFQNEAQLDKSGLPSDRFFAERPEGSVSTLKIQRTQQEDSAVYLCASSGQDLTEAFFGQGTRLTVV.

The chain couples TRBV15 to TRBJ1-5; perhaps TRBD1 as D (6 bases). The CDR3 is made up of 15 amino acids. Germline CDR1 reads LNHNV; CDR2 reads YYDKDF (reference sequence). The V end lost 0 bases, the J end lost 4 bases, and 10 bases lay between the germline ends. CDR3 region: CATSRDLGQNQPQHF. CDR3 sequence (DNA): TGTGCCACCAGCAGAGATCTGGGACAAAATCAGCCCCAGCATTTT.

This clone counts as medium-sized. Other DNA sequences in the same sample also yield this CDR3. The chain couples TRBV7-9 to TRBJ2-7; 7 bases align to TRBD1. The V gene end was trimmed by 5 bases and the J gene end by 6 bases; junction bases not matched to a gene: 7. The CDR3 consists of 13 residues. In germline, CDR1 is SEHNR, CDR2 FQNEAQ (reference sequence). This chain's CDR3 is CASSTYRGGEQYF. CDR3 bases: TGTGCCAGCAGCACCTACAGGGGCGGCGAGCAGTACTTC. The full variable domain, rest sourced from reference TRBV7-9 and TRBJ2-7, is DTGVSQNPRHKITKRGQNVTFRCDPISEHNRLYWYRQTLGQGPEFLTYFQNEAQLEKSRLLSDRFSAERPKGSFSTLEIQRTEQGDSAMYLCASSTYRGGEQYFGPGTRLTVT.

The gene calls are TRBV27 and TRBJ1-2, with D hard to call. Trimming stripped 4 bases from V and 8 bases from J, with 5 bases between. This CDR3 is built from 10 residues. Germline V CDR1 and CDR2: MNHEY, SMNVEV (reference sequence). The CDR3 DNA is TGTGCCAGCAGTTCGAGCGGCTACACCTTC. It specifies CASSSSGYTF.

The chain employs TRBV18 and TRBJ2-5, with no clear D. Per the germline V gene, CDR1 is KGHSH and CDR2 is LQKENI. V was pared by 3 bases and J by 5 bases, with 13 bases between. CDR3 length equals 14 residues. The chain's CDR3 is CASSPWAVSETQYF. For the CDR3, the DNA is TGTGCCAGCTCACCCTGGGCAGTTTCGGAGACCCAGTACTTC.